This entry features one TCR beta chain sequence. In the authors' workflow: Amplifying reference gene primers gave estimates of nucleated cell counts. Assay: immunoSEQ multiplex PCR; the TCRdb copy retains only in-frame clones and omits some. That table furnishes V, J and clone size, whereas the DNA furnished D and trimming. Among about 220,000 clones, around 82% were seen once, and the ten largest hold 10% to 15%. Germline CDR1 reads KGHSH; CDR2 reads LQKENI. The CDR3 covers 15 residues. Trimming took 2 bases from V and 2 from J; bases not matched to a gene: 2. This sample was included in a study of blood T cell repertoires in COVID-19. Across the study: Researchers got acute and convalescent COVID-19 samples from the United States, Italy and Spain. PBMCs, B-cell-depleted T cells, or T cells provided the cDNA or gDNA that made up the material.

The chain is built from TRBV18 and TRBJ2-3; TRBD2 matches 9 bases. Sequencing was done on a sample of peripheral blood. The sequence was collected from a human donor in a cohort sampled during active COVID-19. CDR3 amino acids: CASSPAGGVTDTQYF. CDR3 bases: TGTGCCAGCTCACCAGCGGGAGGGGTCACAGATACGCAGTATTTT.